These 12 T cell receptor beta chains share one sample of origin, sequenced in a study of naive and memory T cell subsets (dated 2017 in TCRdb). To prepare the library, UMI-ligation and nested PCR was applied. Sequencing took place on an Illumina MiSeq. The beta constant-region primer was an equimolar mix of two oligonucleotides covering both TRBC1 and TRBC2. The ligated cDNA went through four rounds of PCR with nested alpha and beta constant-region primers together with the SP2 primer. TCRdb passed the public sequencing reads through fastp at Q25 and MiXCR, retaining productive beta sequences. When rows share a CDR3 protein, they turn into one entry using the most common DNA and genes. The sample table holds 3,500 to 5,000 distinct CDR3 sequences, of which 4% to 6% were seen once. The leading ten clones occupy approximately 24% of the sample. The sequencing input was effector memory CD8+ T cells from blood. Sample cell subset or site, as interpreted from the label and publication: effector memory, CD45RA- CD27-. These receptors were collected from a human donor in good health.

This clonotype was counted between two and nine times. V gene TRBV19 combines with J gene TRBJ1-2, with D unresolved. Trimming took 6 bases from V and 4 from J, leaving 15 bases between them. The CDR3 loop spans 14 amino acids. Per the germline V gene, CDR1 is LNHDA and CDR2 is SQIVND (reference sequence). This CDR3 reads CASSYETDSYGYTF. The CDR3 DNA reads TGTGCCAGTAGCTACGAGACGGACTCCTATGGCTACACCTTC.

By its share, this clonotype is medium-sized (0.01 to 0.1%). This chain connects TRBV10-3 to TRBJ1-2; D is perhaps TRBD1 (6 bases). Trimming took off 6 bases at V and 6 bases at J, with 23 bases between the two ends. Germline lookup yields CDR1 ENHRY and CDR2 SYGVKD. The CDR3 covers 16 residues. The CDR3 protein is CAIRGGMFTDSNGYTF. CDR3 coding DNA: TGTGCCATCAGGGGGGGGATGTTTACGGACAGTAATGGCTACACCTTC.

Many counts were recorded for this clonotype. This chain connects TRBV20-1 to TRBJ1-1; the D gene is possibly TRBD1 (6 bases). In germline, CDR1 is DFQATT, CDR2 SNEGSKA (reference sequence). With 0 bases removed from V and 2 bases from J, the gap between germline ends came to 16 bases. CDR3 length equals 16 residues. CDR3: CSARDFTRGGNTEAFF. The CDR3 DNA sequence: TGCAGTGCTAGAGACTTTACCAGGGGCGGAAACACTGAAGCTTTCTTT.

This chain links TRBV28 with TRBJ2-7, with D perhaps TRBD1 (6 bases). Trimming stripped 7 bases from V and 4 bases from J, with 14 bases between. Germline CDR1 MDHEN, CDR2 SYDVKM. The CDR3 sequence is 13 residues long. This chain's CDR3 is CASTLQGRYEQYF. The CDR3 DNA reads as TGTGCCAGCACCTTACAGGGTCGGTACGAGCAGTACTTC.

In this sample, this clonotype turned up many times. The rearrangement joins TRBV9 to TRBJ1-1; D is perhaps TRBD1 (5 bases). The length of the CDR3 is 14 residues. Germline V gene sequence: CDR1 SGDLS, CDR2 YYNGEE. Trimming pared 0 bases from V and 5 bases from J, leaving 11 bases between. CDR3 sequence reads: CASSVDGGGTEAFF. CDR3 sequence (DNA): TGTGCCAGCAGCGTAGATGGGGGAGGTACTGAAGCTTTCTTT.

At least ten counts were recorded for this clonotype. V is TRBV27 and J is TRBJ1-2, with a weak D call TRBD1 (5 bases). The length of the CDR3 is 11 residues. V was cut by 10 bases and J by 6 bases, with 12 bases left in between. Germline V gene lookup returns CDR1 MNHEY and CDR2 SMNVEV (reference sequence). CDR3: CATRDPHGYTF. CDR3 coding DNA: TGTGCCACCAGGGATCCACATGGCTACACCTTC.

This clonotype was counted ten times or more. This chain uses TRBV7-8 with TRBJ2-1; 12 bases fit TRBD2. The CDR3 totals 19 residues. Germline assignment: CDR1 SGHVS and CDR2 FQNEAQ. After removal of 3 bases from V and 10 bases from J, the junction contained 19 bases not matched to a gene. CDR3 bases: TGTGCCAGCAGCTTGGAGGGGGGGACTAGCGGGCTCCCGGCTGGGGAGCAGTTCTTC. Its protein product is CASSLEGGTSGLPAGEQFF.

This clonotype is categorized as medium-sized. Here the CDR3 DNA reads TGTGCCAGCAGTATCTATCCGGGACCGGCCAGTTACGAGCAGTACTTC. This sequence encodes CASSIYPGPASYEQYF. This rearrangement joins TRBV28 to TRBJ2-7, with D tentatively TRBD1 or TRBD2 (5 bases each). This CDR3 comprises 16 residues. The V end lost 5 bases, the J end lost 4 bases, and 21 bases lay between the germline ends. Germline lookup yields CDR1 MDHEN and CDR2 SYDVKM. The full variable domain, with the rest looked up from reference TRBV28 and TRBJ2-7, is DVKVTQSSRYLVKRTGEKVFLECVQDMDHENMFWYRQDPGLGLRLIYFSYDVKMKEKGDIPEGYSVSREKKERFSLILESASTNQTSMYLCASSIYPGPASYEQYFGPGTRLTVT.

This clonotype was observed many times. The chain recombines TRBV14 with TRBJ2-2, with 9 nucleotides matching TRBD1. V was pared by 5 bases and J by 1 base, with 8 bases of the junction left unmatched. This CDR3 is built from 17 residues. Germline CDR1 is SGHDN and CDR2 is FVKESK. The CDR3 loop reads CASSTLRDRENTGELFF. CDR3 in DNA: TGTGCCAGCAGCACACTCCGGGACAGGGAGAACACCGGGGAGCTGTTTTTT.

This clonotype was seen many times. The chain employs TRBV9 and TRBJ2-1; no firm D call. CDR1 is SGDLS, CDR2 YYNGEE, per germline. Trimming took 0 bases from V and 10 from J, leaving 11 bases between them. The CDR3 runs 13 residues. The CDR3 bases are TGTGCCAGCAGCGTAGGCCAGCTACCCGAGCAGTTCTTC. Its translation is CASSVGQLPEQFF.

This clonotype was seen repeatedly, ten times or more. The chain employs TRBV20-1 and TRBJ2-7; no definite D call. The CDR3 loop spans 12 amino acids. CDR1 and CDR2 (germline): DFQATT, SNEGSKA (reference sequence). Trimming took 2 bases from V and 6 from J, leaving 11 bases between them. The CDR3 loop is CSARPLEVEQYF. The CDR3 nucleotides are TGCAGTGCTAGACCCCTAGAGGTCGAGCAGTACTTC.

This clonotype was observed a handful of times. This chain links TRBV30 with TRBJ2-2; perhaps TRBD2 as D (5 bases). This CDR3 region has 13 residues. V lost 3 bases and J lost 5, with 10 bases in between. Per the germline V gene, CDR1 is GTSNPN and CDR2 is SVGIG (reference sequence). CDR3 in DNA: TGTGCCTGGAGGAGGACTGAGACCGGGGAGCTGTTTTTT. Encoded protein: CAWRRTETGELFF.